This TCR beta chain appears in the sequencing data of a study of blood T cell repertoires in COVID-19. Overall study context: Acute and convalescent COVID-19 specimens originated in the United States, Italy and Spain.

CDR3 size: 18 residues. Germline values: CDR1 MGHRA, CDR2 YSYEKL. V gave up 4 bases and J gave up 3 bases; unmatched junction bases: 13. Profiling relied on immunoSEQ multiplex PCR, and the TCRdb table lists in-frame clones only, not all of them. The sample carries about 340,000 clones, 80% to 90% recorded once. What was sequenced was PBMCs or T cells enriched from blood (not recorded which). V usage is TRBV4-1 and J usage is TRBJ2-2; the match to TRBD2 covers 8 bases. The TCR sequence derives from a woman between 40 and 50 years old with acute COVID-19. DNA for the CDR3: TGCGCCAGCAGCCTGAGGCATCACCGGGAGGGATACACCGGGGAGCTGTTTTTT. Protein: CASSLRHHREGYTGELFF.